Included here is one T cell receptor (beta chain) sequence, with context. This CDR3 region has 14 residues. Per the germline V gene, CDR1 is KGHDR and CDR2 is SFDVKD. The trim removed 3 bases at V and 10 bases at J, leaving 6 bases unmatched. TCRdb re-analysed the 5' RACE reads in MiXCR, keeping a single row per CDR3 protein. The table lists approximately 79,000 distinct CDR3 sequences, roughly 13% of them singletons. This entry is derived from a study of early T cells in non-severe SARS-CoV-2 infection. The chain links TRBV24-1 to TRBJ2-1; 9 nucleotides agree with TRBD2. Sequences were obtained from whole blood. The receptor was isolated from an adult who was a healthcare worker with PCR-confirmed SARS-CoV-2 infection or an uninfected control (not recorded which). CDR3 sequence: CATSDGPLAGEQFF. The CDR3 bases are TGTGCCACCAGTGATGGGCCTCTAGCGGGAGAGCAGTTCTTC.